This TCR beta chain comes out of a study of graft-versus-host responses after intestinal transplantation. Sequencing used immunoSEQ multiplex PCR; TCRdb keeps in-frame clones, though not all of them. The table includes about 12,000 clones, over 60% detected once. This clone has a handful of counts. The sequence was obtained from a human patient who received an intestinal transplant, so some T cells may come from the graft donor. This specimen was PBMCs, taken about 70 weeks after intestinal transplant.

The CDR3, as DNA: TGTGCCAGCAGTTACTCGAACTCGCCCCCTGAAGCTTTCTTT. Amino acid sequence: CASSYSNSPPEAFF. The chain employs TRBV6-5 and TRBJ1-1; D gene unclear. Germline CDR1 reads MNHEY; CDR2 reads SVGAGI. The V gene lost 0 bases and the J gene lost 6 bases, with 11 bases spanning the gap. The CDR3 sequence is 14 residues long.